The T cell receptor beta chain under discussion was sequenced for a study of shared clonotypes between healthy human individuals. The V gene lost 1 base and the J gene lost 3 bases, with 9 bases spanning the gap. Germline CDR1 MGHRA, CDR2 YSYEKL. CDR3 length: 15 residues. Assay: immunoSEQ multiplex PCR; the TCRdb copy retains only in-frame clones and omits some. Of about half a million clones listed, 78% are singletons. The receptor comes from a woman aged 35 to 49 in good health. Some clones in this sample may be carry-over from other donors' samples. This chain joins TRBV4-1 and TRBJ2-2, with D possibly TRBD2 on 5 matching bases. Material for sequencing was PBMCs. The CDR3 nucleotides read TGCGCCAGCAGCCAAGTGGAGGTTGACACCGGGGAGCTGTTTTTT. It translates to CASSQVEVDTGELFF.